These 23 T cell receptor beta chains came from one sample sequenced in a study of blood T cell repertoires in COVID-19. Clones were sequenced by immunoSEQ multiplex PCR, and TCRdb holds only the in-frame ones, with some missing. The sample has 200,000 to 300,000 clones, 81% seen once. Material for sequencing was peripheral blood. These receptor sequences come from a woman of 80 years or more with COVID-19, enrolled during active disease.

The rearrangement links TRBV7-6 to TRBJ2-7, with 8 bases lining up with TRBD2. The CDR3 covers 15 residues. Germline V gene sequence: CDR1 SGHVS, CDR2 FNYEAQ. Germline trimming cut 0 bases from V and 0 bases from J; bases unmatched to any gene: 1. The CDR3: CASSLASGASYEQYF. DNA for the CDR3: TGTGCCAGCAGCTTAGCTAGCGGGGCCTCCTACGAGCAGTACTTC.

The rearrangement uses TRBV19 and TRBJ2-5, with D maybe TRBD2 (5 bases). V was clipped by 3 bases and J by 1 base, with 12 bases between them. CDR3 size: 15 residues. Germline V gene sequence: CDR1 LNHDA, CDR2 SQIVND (reference sequence). The CDR3 region is CASSIGGGLQETQYF. In DNA form, the CDR3 reads TGTGCCAGTAGTATTGGTGGCGGGCTCCAAGAGACCCAGTACTTC.

This chain joins TRBV6-2 or TRBV6-3 and TRBJ1-2, with D unclear. The CDR3 is 17 amino acids. V lost 0 bases and J lost 3, with 17 bases in between. The V gene's germline CDR1 is MNHEY and CDR2 SVGEGT. CDR3 nucleotide sequence: TGTGCCAGCAGTTACTCCTCAGACGGCAGGCTCGACTATGGCTACACCTTC. This sequence encodes CASSYSSDGRLDYGYTF.

The genes are TRBV5-4 and TRBJ1-3; D uncertain. Trimming took 1 base from V and 0 from J, leaving 5 bases between them. Germline-derived CDR1 and CDR2 are SGHNT and YYREEE (reference sequence). CDR3 length: 14 amino acids. CDR3 DNA sequence: TGTGCCAGCAGCTTGCCCAACTCTGGAAACACCATATATTTT. Translation gives CASSLPNSGNTIYF.

This chain links TRBV7-2 with TRBJ2-3; TRBD2 matches 10 bases. CDR1 is SGHTA and CDR2 is FQGNSA in the germline V gene. This CDR3 has 19 residues. Unmatched junction bases numbered 15, after V lost 5 bases and J lost 1 base. DNA of the CDR3: TGTGCCAGCAGCCCTGTCGCCAGCGGGAGGGTTGACGGCACAGATACGCAGTATTTT. Translating it yields CASSPVASGRVDGTDTQYF.

V usage is TRBV7-9 and J usage is TRBJ2-3; the match to TRBD2 covers 7 bases. Germline V gene sequence: CDR1 SEHNR, CDR2 FQNEAQ (reference sequence). The CDR3 has 16 residues. V was clipped by 5 bases and J by 6 bases; unmatched bases: 14. In DNA form, the CDR3 reads TGTGCCAGCAGCGAAAGACAAGCGGGGTTAGTCGATACGCAGTATTTT. It specifies CASSERQAGLVDTQYF.

The chain recombines TRBV6-2 or TRBV6-3 with TRBJ2-7; 9 nucleotides line up with TRBD1. CDR3 size: 15 residues. J was trimmed by 2 bases and V by 7 bases; bases with no gene match: 9. Germline V gene lookup returns CDR1 MNHEY and CDR2 SVGEGT. Here the CDR3 DNA reads TGTGCCAGCAACCCGCCAGGGACAGGGACCTACGAGCAGTACTTC. It translates to CASNPPGTGTYEQYF.

The chain has TRBV21-1 and TRBJ1-2; no check of the table's D call, TRBD1, against the DNA was made. TRBV21-1 is designated a pseudogene. The CDR3 runs 15 residues. The CDR3, as DNA: TGTGCCAGCAGGGGACAGGGCATTGCTGCCTATGGCTACACCTTC. As protein: CASRGQGIAAYGYTF.

This clone was detected only a few times. The rearrangement links TRBV30 to TRBJ2-7; 7 bases map to TRBD1. This CDR3 region has 14 residues. The junction had 10 bases not matched to a gene; V was cut back by 1 base and J by 7 bases. Germline V CDR1 and CDR2: GTSNPN, SVGIG (reference sequence). The CDR3 loop reads CAWSGDRVDREQYF. DNA of the CDR3: TGTGCCTGGAGTGGCGACAGGGTGGACCGGGAGCAGTACTTC. The full variable domain, completed using reference TRBV30 and TRBJ2-7, is SQTIHQWPATLVQPVGSPLSLECTVEGTSNPNLYWYRQAAGRGLQLLFYSVGIGQISSEVPQNLSASRPQDRQFILSSKKLLLSDSGFYLCAWSGDRVDREQYFGPGTRLTVT.

To note about this clone: Other DNA variants within this sample encode the same CDR3. J is TRBJ1-1 and V is TRBV29-1, with TRBD1 matching over 8 bases. Trimming cost V 6 bases and J 4 bases; bases outside gene matches: 4. There are 12 residues in the CDR3. Germline V gene data show CDR1 as SQVTM and CDR2 as ANQGSEA. This CDR3 is CSVGQGGTEAFF. The CDR3 DNA is TGCAGCGTAGGACAGGGAGGCACTGAAGCTTTCTTT.

The chain has TRBV7-9 and TRBJ1-1; D gene uncertain. Germline values: CDR1 SEHNR, CDR2 FQNEAQ (reference sequence). V gave up 5 bases and J gave up 8 bases, with 15 bases separating them. The CDR3 loop spans 13 amino acids. For the CDR3, the DNA is TGTGCCAGCAGCCCCACAATGGGCAGGGAAGCTTTCTTT. Amino acid sequence: CASSPTMGREAFF.

The chain carries TRBV30 and TRBJ1-1; a possible D gene is TRBD1 (6 bases). This CDR3 spans 13 amino acids. The V end lost 8 bases, the J end lost 5 bases, and 18 bases lay between the germline ends. Germline-derived CDR1 and CDR2 are GTSNPN and SVGIG (reference sequence). CDR3 sequence (DNA): TGTGCCGGCCGGGACACTGGACGGACTGAAGCTTTCTTT. Encoded protein: CAGRDTGRTEAFF.

This clone was seen many times. This same CDR3 is encoded by further DNA sequences in the sample. V is TRBV6-1 and J is TRBJ1-2; 8 bases line up with TRBD1. V gave up 1 base and J gave up 4 bases; unmatched junction bases: 2. The CDR3 covers 14 residues. The V gene's germline CDR1 is MNHNS and CDR2 SASEGT. The CDR3 here is CASSEGTGLYGYTF. The CDR3 nucleotides read TGTGCCAGCAGTGAAGGGACAGGGCTCTATGGCTACACCTTC.

This chain links TRBV11-2 with TRBJ2-7; D possibly corresponds to TRBD2 (5 bases). Per the germline V gene, CDR1 is SGHAT and CDR2 is FQNNGV. Trimming took off 5 bases at V and 6 bases at J, with 14 bases between the two ends. The CDR3 contains 13 residues. The CDR3 spells CASSPQLAVEQYF. The CDR3 coding sequence is TGTGCCAGCAGCCCACAGCTAGCTGTCGAGCAGTACTTC.

The chain carries TRBV10-3 and TRBJ1-1; D is ambiguous. The CDR3 runs 15 residues. The V and J ends lost 3 bases and 0 bases respectively, with 11 bases between them. Germline V lookup: CDR1 ENHRY, CDR2 SYGVKD. The CDR3 sequence: CAISENSYLNTEAFF. In nucleotides, the CDR3 is TGTGCCATCAGTGAAAACAGCTACCTGAACACTGAAGCTTTCTTT.

The chain uses TRBV5-4 and TRBJ2-1; possibly TRBD2 for D (6 bases). With 0 bases removed from V and 6 bases from J, the gap between germline ends came to 13 bases. From germline, CDR1 is SGHNT and CDR2 YYREEE (reference sequence). The CDR3 consists of 15 residues. CDR3 in amino acids: CASSLATSLPNEQFF. As DNA, the CDR3 is TGTGCCAGCAGCTTGGCCACTAGCCTCCCCAATGAGCAGTTCTTC.

The chain employs TRBV6-5 and TRBJ2-7; 11 nucleotides agree with TRBD2. This CDR3 contains 14 residues. J lost 9 bases, V lost 2 bases, and 6 bases had no gene match. The germline gives CDR1 MNHEY, CDR2 SVGAGI. The CDR3 sequence: CASSYGLAGGGQYF. CDR3 bases: TGTGCCAGCAGTTACGGGCTAGCGGGAGGAGGGCAGTACTTC.

The V gene is TRBV6-5, the J gene TRBJ1-1, with D unclear. Trimming removed 2 bases at V and 8 bases at J, with 15 bases between. Germline loops: CDR1 MNHEY, CDR2 SVGAGI. The CDR3 has 14 residues. CDR3 bases: TGTGCCAGCAGTTACCGCGACAACCAAGGAGAAGCTTTCTTT. Translated, it gives CASSYRDNQGEAFF.

V gene TRBV11-2 combines with J gene TRBJ1-6; TRBD1 agrees at 8 bases. With 1 base clipped from V and 8 bases from J, the junction kept 1 base outside the gene matches. CDR1 is SGHAT, CDR2 FQNNGV, per germline. The CDR3 is 14 residues long. CDR3 amino acids: CASSLGTGYSPLHF. Written as DNA, the CDR3 is TGTGCCAGCAGCTTAGGGACAGGGTATTCACCCCTCCACTTT.

The V call is TRBV19, the J call TRBJ2-5, with TRBD2 matching over 14 bases. This CDR3 contains 16 residues. Germline trimming cut 6 bases from V and 5 bases from J; bases unmatched to any gene: 8. Germline CDR1 LNHDA, CDR2 SQIVND (reference sequence). This CDR3 is CASRGLAGAGSETQYF. The CDR3 DNA reads TGTGCCAGTAGGGGACTAGCGGGGGCCGGGAGTGAGACCCAGTACTTC.

CDR3 residues: CASSPTGHNSYEQYF. CDR3 bases: TGTGCCAGCAGCCCGACAGGGCACAATTCCTACGAGCAGTACTTC. This chain uses TRBV9 with TRBJ2-7; TRBD1 matches 7 bases. Germline CDR1 reads SGDLS; CDR2 reads YYNGEE. J gave up 1 base and V 4 bases, and 8 bases lay outside the gene matches. The CDR3 covers 15 residues.

This chain joins TRBV11-3 and TRBJ2-7; no clear D. This CDR3 has 13 amino acids. Trimming removed 5 bases at V and 6 bases at J, with 14 bases between. In germline, CDR1 is SGHNT, CDR2 YENEEA. The CDR3 DNA follows: TGTGCCAGCAGCAGACGACATGGCTTCGAGCAGTACTTC. Its translation: CASSRRHGFEQYF.

V is TRBV24-1 and J is TRBJ1-2; D might be TRBD1 (6 bases). Trimming left V 2 bases short and J 6 bases short, with 21 bases between. The CDR3 spans 17 residues. Germline loops: CDR1 KGHDR, CDR2 SFDVKD. The CDR3 is CATSDSLRDRFRDGYTF. The DNA for the CDR3 is TGTGCCACCAGTGATTCCCTCCGTGACAGGTTTAGAGATGGCTACACCTTC.